The next 11 T cell receptor beta chains were all read from a single sample in a study of a mutant IDH1 vaccine in newly diagnosed glioma. Noted time point: week 35, safety follow-up. A single vaccine dose contained 300 ug of mutant IDH1 20-mer peptide, and topical imiquimod was used with it. These TCRs are of unknown antigen specificity. Here immunoSEQ multiplex PCR was the method, and the copy in TCRdb shows in-frame clones only, minus some. Among about 42,000 clones listed, about 80% were seen once. Material: PBMCs, obtained from a glioma patient whose treatment included an IDH1 peptide vaccine. The receptors shown here come from a woman aged 45-65 years with glioma.

This clone was found a few times. V gene TRBV28 combines with J gene TRBJ1-1; a possible D gene is TRBD1 (6 bases). Trimming pared 5 bases from V and 4 bases from J, leaving 17 bases between. CDR3 length equals 15 residues. Germline V gives CDR1 MDHEN, CDR2 SYDVKM. CDR3: CASSLGGGGSTEAFF. The DNA for the CDR3 is TGTGCCAGCAGTCTGGGGGGAGGGGGGAGCACTGAAGCTTTCTTT.

The chain uses TRBV5-1 and TRBJ1-2; a possible D gene is TRBD1 (5 bases). This CDR3 is built from 14 residues. Germline V gives CDR1 SGHRS, CDR2 YFSETQ. Deletions cut 4 bases from V and 6 bases from J, with 16 bases between. The CDR3 sequence: CASSLSGTSNGYTF. CDR3 nucleotides: TGCGCCAGCAGCCTATCCGGGACGTCTAATGGCTACACCTTC.

This chain uses TRBV4-1 with TRBJ2-1; D is perhaps TRBD2 (7 bases). This CDR3 comprises 17 residues. Between the trimmed V and J ends, which lost 4 bases and 7 bases, there was a span of 23 bases. In germline, CDR1 is MGHRA, CDR2 YSYEKL. The CDR3 spells CASSRREEGGPRNEQFF. The CDR3 region has the DNA TGCGCCAGCAGCCGCCGTGAGGAGGGGGGGCCGAGGAATGAGCAGTTCTTC.

The V gene is TRBV5-1, the J gene TRBJ2-2; 7 bases agree with TRBD1. Germline values: CDR1 SGHRS, CDR2 YFSETQ. The CDR3 spans 14 residues. V was pared by 3 bases and J by 6 bases, with 5 bases of the junction left unmatched. The CDR3 loop reads CASSSRQGAGELFF. The CDR3 DNA reads as TGCGCCAGCAGCTCCCGACAGGGTGCCGGGGAGCTGTTTTTT.

The V and J genes are TRBV7-2 and TRBJ2-3; D not certain. The CDR3 spans 15 residues. Deletions cut 6 bases from V and 0 bases from J, with 13 bases between. Germline CDR1 SGHTA, CDR2 FQGNSA. As DNA, the CDR3 is TGTGCCAGCAGTCCTCAAGTCCCTAGCACAGATACGCAGTATTTT. It specifies CASSPQVPSTDTQYF.

V and J are TRBV27 and TRBJ1-1; D unclear. The CDR3 is made up of 12 amino acids. Trimming took 0 bases from V and 5 from J, leaving 4 bases between them. The germline CDR1 and CDR2 sequences are MNHEY and SMNVEV (reference sequence). The DNA of the CDR3 is TGTGCCAGCAGTTTATCAGGGACTGAAGCTTTCTTT. Its protein is CASSLSGTEAFF.

J is TRBJ2-4 and V is TRBV6-1, with TRBD2 identical over 9 bases. This CDR3 contains 16 residues. V shed 4 bases, J shed 4 bases, and the junction held 8 bases outside the gene matches. The germline V gene has CDR1 MNHNS and CDR2 SASEGT. CDR3 sequence (DNA): TGTGCCAGCAGTGCCCCGGGACTAGCATCAAAAAACATTCAGTACTTC. Its translation is CASSAPGLASKNIQYF.

V gene TRBV6-5 combines with J gene TRBJ2-7; D gene uncertain. The length of the CDR3 is 12 residues. The V end was cut by 4 bases, the J end by 4 bases, with 8 bases between. CDR1 MNHEY and CDR2 SVGAGI come from the germline V gene. DNA of the CDR3: TGTGCCAGCAGTTGGAGAGGATACGAGCAGTACTTC. As protein: CASSWRGYEQYF.

This clone was detected a few times. The chain combines TRBV4-2 with TRBJ1-1, with a weak D call TRBD1 (6 bases). Germline CDR1 is LGHNA and CDR2 is YNFKEQ. The CDR3 loop spans 15 amino acids. Deletions cut 1 base from V and 2 bases from J, with 11 bases between. The CDR3 nucleotides read TGTGCCAGCAGCCAAGTACTCAGGGGAAACACTGAAGCTTTCTTT. This sequence encodes CASSQVLRGNTEAFF.

The chain carries TRBV7-9 and TRBJ1-5; D is uncertain. Trimming stripped 0 bases from V and 4 bases from J, with 7 bases between. The CDR3 runs to 14 residues. CDR1 and CDR2 (germline): SEHNR, FQNEAQ (reference sequence). The CDR3 reads CASSLAGKNQPQHF. The CDR3 region has the DNA TGTGCCAGCAGCTTAGCTGGGAAAAATCAGCCCCAGCATTTT.

The V gene is TRBV7-2, the J gene TRBJ1-4, with a possible D match to TRBD1 (6 bases). The CDR3 has 16 residues. Germline V gives CDR1 SGHTA, CDR2 FQGNSA. Trimming took 7 bases from V and 6 from J, leaving 21 bases between them. The CDR3 loop reads CASTQRGANTYEKLFF. The CDR3 nucleotides read TGTGCCAGCACCCAGAGGGGGGCAAATACGTATGAAAAACTGTTTTTT.